The entry that follows covers one T cell receptor beta chain sequence. No cognate antigen has been identified for it. Qualities for individual bases were not recorded, and no much larger clone is one base off. The data were obtained in a study of blood T cell repertoires in COVID-19 (TCRdb year 2020). Notes on the research overall: The collaborator samples originated in the United States, Italy and Spain and spanned the acute and convalescent phases of COVID-19. Where HLA class I and class II types were available, the types were taken from metadata supplied by the sample provider, not from assay-based typing. Samples were obtained from the ongoing ImmuneRACE study (first 160 participants) and from about 1,300 subjects provided by 6 global collaborators. The sample metadata nearly always contained a de-identified subject ID, COVID-19 status, age in years and sex. A freely available public database, intended as a resource for researchers studying the immune response to SARS-CoV-2, is where the repertoires were released. Deeply sampled blood TCRbeta repertoires from subjects exposed to, actively infected with, or recovered from COVID-19 were included in the dataset. The material from the prospective study consisted of cDNA or gDNA derived from T cells, B-cell-depleted T cells, or PBMCs.

Each collaborating institution followed its own protocols to collect whole blood in K2EDTA tubes. Collaborator samples were shipped for TCRbeta analysis as frozen whole blood, isolated PBMCs, or DNA extracted from either sample type. In the germline V gene, CDR1 corresponds to MNHEY and CDR2 to SVGAGI. After removal of 9 bases from V and 2 bases from J, the junction retains 10 bases not matched to a gene. CDR3 length: 15 amino acids, cysteine to phenylalanine. Of the read, only the CDR3 DNA is kept; its 45 bases are in frame from base 1. Broad study findings and their caveats: How much clinical and demographic metadata was included differed by source and by participant, and the metadata was provided uncurated.

The immunoSEQ Assay, a bias-controlled multiplex PCR, was used to amplify TCRbeta CDR3 regions from genomic DNA. Per the original workflow: The number of nucleated cells in each sample was estimated from the amplification of reference gene primers within the assay. To quantify the absolute abundance of each unique TCRbeta CDR3 rearrangement, sequence reads were collapsed and filtered. For each sample, productive Simpson clonality was calculated by taking the square root of Simpson's diversity index across productive rearrangements. TCRdb took over this immuneACCESS table, retaining in-frame rearrangements with V and J assigned. Such tables are incomplete; in checked studies, under half of the missing clones stem from an unresolved V gene, and the remainder is unexplained. V and J calls and clone size are copied from that table; D and trimming were computed from the DNA. The sample yields 210,000 or so clones; about nine tenths were counted once. The ten biggest clones cover about 4.5% of the sample.

The clonotype comes from a man aged 50 to 59 with acute or convalescent COVID-19. The sequencing sample was made of peripheral blood. Rearrangement joined TRBV6-5 to TRBJ2-7, with TRBD2 identical over 10 junction bases. The CDR3 protein sequence reads: CASTRTSGTTYEQYF. The nucleotide sequence is TGTGCCAGTACCCGAACTAGCGGGACAACCTACGAGCAGTACTTC.